This TCR beta chain originates from a study of blood T cell repertoires in COVID-19. Study-level background: Italy, Spain and the United States were the sources of the convalescent and acute COVID-19 samples. The cDNA or gDNA used as material had been derived from T cells, B-cell-depleted T cells, or PBMCs.

In the original workflow: Estimation of nucleated cell counts relied on the amplification of reference gene primers. Measured with immunoSEQ multiplex PCR; TCRdb has only the in-frame clones, and not every one. The DNA was the basis for D and trimming; V, J and clone size are from that table. The sample has about 180,000 clones; 80% to 90% are singletons. This clone was picked up one time. Trimming took 5 bases from V and 8 from J, leaving 15 bases between them. The CDR3 loop spans 14 amino acids. Germline CDR1 MNHNY, CDR2 SVGAGI (reference sequence). Sequencing was performed on peripheral blood. This chain joins TRBV6-6 and TRBJ2-2, with D perhaps TRBD1 (6 bases). The receptor was isolated from a man aged 18 to 29 who had recovered from COVID-19. Here the CDR3 DNA reads TGTGCCAGCAGTCAAAATGAGGGGGTAGGGGAGCTGTTTTTT. Protein: CASSQNEGVGELFF.